This T cell receptor (beta chain) was sequenced during a study of OX40 agonist ivuxolimab in advanced cancers. Study-wide results and limits: Among the lowest levels of clonal expansion were found in partial responders at 0.1-3.0 mg/kg. Low normalized T-cell clonal expansion was additionally recorded for some nonresponders. At 0.1 to 3.0 mg/kg and by week 6, CD4+ and CD8+ T cells in the blood had expanded clonally.

Details on this clone: Its antigen is currently unknown.

V gave up 1 base and J gave up 4 bases, with 14 bases separating them. Germline CDR1 and CDR2: SGHDT and YYEEEE. The CDR3 has 15 amino acids. Produced via immunoSEQ multiplex PCR; TCRdb's table is partial and in-frame only. The sample contains 35,000 to 40,000 clones, 70% to 85% of which appear only once. Baseline, cycle 4 day 1, and cycle 7 day 1 were the blood sampling points. The sequence derives from an adult with an advanced solid tumor such as melanoma, head and neck, liver or kidney cancer. The chain couples TRBV5-6 to TRBJ1-2; D not resolved. This sample comprised CD4+ or CD8+ T cells sorted from blood, obtained in a trial of the OX40 agonist ivuxolimab. The CDR3 region has the DNA TGTGCCAGCAGCTTGCAACCAGAGAGGTCCTATGGCTACACCTTC. As protein: CASSLQPERSYGYTF.